This T cell receptor (beta chain) was found in a study of identical twins. TCRdb re-called the 5' RACE reads with MiXCR, one entry per CDR3 protein. The data show fewer than 350,000 distinct CDR3 sequences, approximately 8% seen once. The CDR3 has 15 residues. Germline CDR1 DFQATT, CDR2 SNEGSKA (reference sequence). Trimming pared 0 bases from V and 0 bases from J, leaving 11 bases between. With respect to this clonotype: The antigen is unknown.

Broader study findings: Out-of-frame alpha sequences that twins shared showed excess low generation probability. Models underestimated how often monozygotic twins shared out-of-frame TCR alpha.

The same specimen was also included in a second study, on yellow fever vaccine responses in identical twins.

The source material was memory (CD45RO+) T cells sorted from blood. The clonotype was recovered from a woman under 30 in good health. V is TRBV20-1 and J is TRBJ2-5; D is unresolved. CDR3 in DNA: TGCAGTGCTAGAGATCTCTTTAAGTACCAAGAGACCCAGTACTTC. It translates to CSARDLFKYQETQYF.